What follows describes a single T cell receptor beta chain. Its antigen is unknown. It has no much larger one-base neighbor in the sample; base qualities were not kept. High-throughput TCRbeta CDR3 sequencing of frozen genomic DNA was performed by immunoSEQ, including PCR amplification, mapping, bias correction and internal controls. Per the authors' processing: Only productive rearrangements were retained, and each unique TCRbeta sequence was defined by its CDR3 nucleotide sequence together with its V and J gene. A sequence counted as donor-reactive only if the sequence showed at least 5-fold expansion in CFSE-low cells compared with unstimulated pre-transplant cells and had a frequency of at least 0.01%. Per-subject minimum frequency thresholds, based on the lowest-template unstimulated sample, ensured at least 90% detection power. Jensen-Shannon divergence between the top 1000 TCRbeta sequences after and before transplant was used to measure repertoire turnover. Changes in detection of donor-reactive sequences were tested with two-sided Fisher's exact tests. The source is immuneACCESS, and TCRdb retained only in-frame sequences with V and J called. Part of the clones is not carried over; for the studies checked, unresolved V genes explain less than half of this, and the remainder is unexplained. That table is the source of V, J and clone size, and D and trimming were worked out from the DNA. The table for this sample lists around 110,000 clones; over 75% of them were counted only once. The top ten clones comprise approximately 0.78% of the sample.

The sample originates from a study of T cell clones after liver transplantation (dated by TCRdb to the late 2010s). For the study in its entirety: ITN030ST, the source of the samples, was a randomized trial that attempted immunosuppression withdrawal within 2 years of liver transplantation. After a pre-transplant mixed lymphocyte reaction, TCRbeta sequencing was used to pinpoint donor-reactive T cell clones, which were subsequently tracked in post-transplant blood. As an antigen-independent comparator for the donor-reactive sequences, third party-reactive TCRbeta sequences from pre-transplant MLRs were identified as well. Three of the eight recipients were HCV-positive; the others were transplanted for non-autoimmune, non-viral indications. The subjects received no induction therapy and were kept on standard immunosuppression until randomization at 12-24 months post-transplant. Tolerance meant complete immunosuppression withdrawal for at least one year without liver enzymes rising beyond twice the upper limit of normal. Blood samples were collected pre-transplant, then pre-randomization ahead of withdrawal, and finally post-randomization once withdrawal had either been completed or failed. Of the 8 liver transplant recipients making up the studied cohort, 3 were classified as tolerant and 5 as non-tolerant.

A distance of 11 bases separates the germline ends of V and J, which lose 5 bases and 0 bases respectively. Taken from cysteine to phenylalanine, the CDR3 has 15 residues. The retained sequence is limited to the CDR3, 45 bases, with the frame set at the first base. In the germline V gene (reference sequence), CDR1 corresponds to SEHNR and CDR2 to FQNEAQ. The paper as a whole reports these results and caveats: Since no allograft tissue specimens were available, donor-reactive T cells may have migrated into the graft instead of being deleted. Donor-reactive sequences declined more than third party-reactive ones, suggesting partial antigen-specific deletion unrelated to withdrawal success. The conclusions were considered preliminary, being limited by small, heterogeneous patient numbers and non-standardized post-transplant time points. Once repertoire turnover was taken into account, donor-reactive detection showed a significant reduction for CD4 in 7 of 8 subjects and for CD8 in 8 of 8. Low numbers of available donor cells limited the measurable donor-reactive repertoire in two subjects. A significant post-transplant decrease in circulating donor-reactive CD4 TCRbeta sequences was observed in most of the 8 subjects, irrespective of tolerance or HCV status.

Unstimulated PBMCs, after thawing, were stained for CD3, CD4 and CD8 and then FACS-sorted into CD3+CD4+ and CD3+CD8+ populations. Randomization to immunosuppression withdrawal applied to every one of the 8 studied subjects. The Qiagen DNeasy Blood and Tissue Kit was used for genomic DNA isolation. The chain is encoded by TRBV7-9 joined to TRBJ2-1; the D gene is possibly TRBD2, with 6 bases matching. This receptor was obtained from a human patient who received a liver transplant. Once a transplant has taken place, some T cells may be donor derived. Sequencing used CD4+ T cells from blood, obtained 12 months after liver transplant. This receptor has the CDR3 CASSPAGSSYNEQFF. The DNA reads TGTGCCAGCAGCCCCGCGGGAAGCTCCTACAATGAGCAGTTCTTC.